Below, 21 T cell receptor beta chains from the same sample are listed, as sequenced in a study of control samples from healthy donors and cancer patients. Only in-frame clones appear in the TCRdb table, and some are missing; sequencing was by immunoSEQ multiplex PCR. Among about 160,000 clones listed, about 95% were seen once. Sequencing used PBMCs. All receptors derive from a man aged 55 to 70 with colorectal cancer.

The chain employs TRBV5-1 and TRBJ2-1, with 7 bases aligning to TRBD1. CDR1 is SGHRS, CDR2 YFSETQ, per germline. Trimming removed 4 bases from V and 6 bases from J; junction bases left unmatched: 4. This CDR3 has 13 amino acids. CDR3 protein: CASSQGTANEQFF. The DNA of the CDR3 is TGCGCCAGCAGCCAAGGGACAGCCAATGAGCAGTTCTTC.

This clone was recorded only once. The J gene is TRBJ2-7, the V gene TRBV3-1 (or the pseudogene TRBV3-2), with TRBD1 matching 10 bases. The V gene's germline CDR1 is LGHDT and CDR2 YNNKEL (reference sequence). This CDR3 has 20 residues. The trim removed 4 bases at V and 0 bases at J, leaving 18 bases unmatched. The CDR3 here is CASSLFQTGTGDFSSYEQYF. The CDR3 DNA sequence: TGTGCCAGCAGCCTGTTCCAAACCGGGACAGGGGATTTCAGCTCCTACGAGCAGTACTTC.

V gene TRBV7-7 combines with J gene TRBJ2-2; D perhaps matches TRBD2 (6 bases). This CDR3 is built from 15 residues. The V gene's germline CDR1 is SSHAT and CDR2 FNYEAQ (reference sequence). Trimming removed 5 bases from V and 5 bases from J, with 15 bases in between. Here the CDR3 reads CASSPSAGTTGELFF. CDR3 coding DNA: TGTGCCAGCAGCCCGTCGGCCGGGACTACCGGGGAGCTGTTTTTT.

This clone showed up just once. The chain carries TRBV6-2 or TRBV6-3 and TRBJ1-5; the D is unclear. Looked up from germline, CDR1 is MNHEY and CDR2 is SVGEGT. There are 16 residues in the CDR3. Trimming shortened V by 5 bases and J by 1 base, and 15 bases separated the two germline ends. The CDR3 region has the DNA TGTGCCAGCAGTCACCCCAGCTACTCCAGCAATCAGCCCCAGCATTTT. Amino acid sequence: CASSHPSYSSNQPQHF.

This rearrangement joins TRBV7-2 to TRBJ2-7; either TRBD1 or TRBD2 may supply D (5 bases each). The CDR3 loop spans 13 amino acids. Germline V lookup: CDR1 SGHTA, CDR2 FQGNSA. V dropped 1 base and J dropped 5 bases, with 9 bases sitting between them. CDR3 amino acids: CASSLGRDHEQYF. CDR3 nucleotides: TGTGCCAGCAGCTTAGGCAGGGACCACGAGCAGTACTTC.

The chain couples TRBV4-3 to TRBJ2-7; 8 bases line up with TRBD2. The CDR3 has 15 residues. Germline V CDR1 and CDR2: LGHNA, YSLEER. J lost 5 bases, V lost 4 bases, and 10 bases had no gene match. DNA for the CDR3: TGCGCCAGCAGCCTATACTCGGGAGGGGCCAACGAGCAGTACTTC. Translation: CASSLYSGGANEQYF.

V usage is TRBV7-2 and J usage is TRBJ2-3; D may be TRBD2 (6 bases). CDR1 SGHTA and CDR2 FQGNSA come from the germline V gene. Deletions cut 1 base from V and 0 bases from J, with 8 bases between. The CDR3 sequence is 15 residues long. Here the CDR3 DNA reads TGTGCCAGCAGCTTAGATAGCGGTAGCACAGATACGCAGTATTTT. It is translated as CASSLDSGSTDTQYF.

The rearrangement joins TRBV7-9 to TRBJ1-5; maybe TRBD1 (5 bases). CDR1 and CDR2 (germline): SEHNR, FQNEAQ (reference sequence). This CDR3 region has 16 residues. The ends were cut back, 3 bases at V and 7 bases at J, with 19 bases in the middle. Here the CDR3 reads CASSFQGRVIEQPQHF. The CDR3 DNA reads TGTGCCAGCAGCTTTCAGGGCAGGGTAATAGAGCAGCCCCAGCATTTT.

The V and J genes are TRBV30 and TRBJ2-7; possibly TRBD1 for D (5 bases). CDR1 and CDR2 (germline): GTSNPN, SVGIG (reference sequence). Trimming took off 2 bases at V and 5 bases at J, with 10 bases between the two ends. The CDR3 contains 12 residues. CDR3 coding DNA: TGTGCCTGGAGTCCCCAGGGCCACGAGCAGTACTTC. Translating gives CAWSPQGHEQYF.

The V gene is TRBV29-1, the J gene TRBJ2-3; D is possibly TRBD2 (6 bases). The germline V and J ends were trimmed by 6 bases and 0 bases, with 13 bases remaining between them. The CDR3 sequence is 14 residues long. Germline CDR1 is SQVTM and CDR2 is ANQGSEA. CDR3 in DNA: TGCAGCGTCGTCGGGGGATGGAGCACAGATACGCAGTATTTT. Encoded protein: CSVVGGWSTDTQYF.

The V call is TRBV7-2, the J call TRBJ2-3, with D perhaps TRBD1 (5 bases). Germline V gene sequence: CDR1 SGHTA, CDR2 FQGNSA. Trimming shortened V by 2 bases and J by 2 bases, and 8 bases separated the two germline ends. The CDR3 extends over 14 amino acids. The CDR3 protein is CASSLQGSTDTQYF. The CDR3 DNA reads as TGTGCCAGCAGCTTACAGGGCTCCACAGATACGCAGTATTTT.

Note on this clone: Other nucleotide sequences from this sample produce the same CDR3. CDR3 DNA: TGTGCCAGCTCACCTTACACAGATACGCAGTATTTT. It specifies CASSPYTDTQYF. The chain uses TRBV18 and TRBJ2-3; unclear D gene. The CDR3 sequence is 12 residues long. Looked up from germline, CDR1 is KGHSH and CDR2 is LQKENI. Between the trimmed V and J ends, which lost 3 bases and 2 bases, there was a span of 3 bases.

The V gene is TRBV4-2, the J gene TRBJ2-2; D might be TRBD1 or TRBD2, each matching 6 bases. Deletions cut 0 bases from V and 5 bases from J, with 25 bases between. The germline gives CDR1 LGHNA, CDR2 YNFKEQ. CDR3 size: 20 residues. CDR3 in DNA: TGTGCCAGCAGCCAAGATTACGCCCGGAGGTTAACAGGGAGGACCGGGGAGCTGTTTTTT. Amino acids: CASSQDYARRLTGRTGELFF.

The V and J genes are TRBV6-4 and TRBJ2-1; 11 positions agree with TRBD1. Germline loops: CDR1 MRHNA, CDR2 SNTAGT. CDR3 length equals 15 residues. V was pared by 5 bases and J by 5 bases, with 5 bases of the junction left unmatched. CDR3 sequence (DNA): TGTGCCAGCAGTAAGGCGGGACAGGGGGACAATGAGCAGTTCTTC. Translated, it gives CASSKAGQGDNEQFF.

The chain is built from TRBV9 and TRBJ2-5, with TRBD2 identical over 10 bases. In germline, CDR1 is SGDLS, CDR2 YYNGEE. The CDR3 is 16 amino acids. The trim removed 3 bases at V and 1 base at J, leaving 6 bases unmatched. The CDR3 spells CASSATLAGAQETQYF. DNA for the CDR3: TGTGCCAGCAGCGCCACCCTAGCGGGGGCCCAAGAGACCCAGTACTTC.

The genes are TRBV7-8 and TRBJ2-1; TRBD2 aligns across 8 bases. The CDR3 runs 16 residues. CDR1 is SGHVS and CDR2 is FQNEAQ in the germline V gene. V dropped 5 bases and J dropped 4; count of bases not matched to a gene: 10. Here the CDR3 reads CASSIRAGESYNEQFF. CDR3 in DNA: TGTGCCAGCAGCATCAGAGCGGGGGAGTCTTACAATGAGCAGTTCTTC.

The CDR3 DNA sequence: TGCGCCAGCAGCCCAGGACAGGGCTTTAGCTACTATGGCTACACCTTC. Translated, it gives CASSPGQGFSYYGYTF. V gene TRBV5-1 combines with J gene TRBJ1-2; TRBD1 matches 8 bases. The CDR3 has 16 amino acids. The junction had 11 bases not matched to a gene; V was cut back by 4 bases and J by 3 bases. Germline values: CDR1 SGHRS, CDR2 YFSETQ.

The V gene is TRBV3-1 (or the pseudogene TRBV3-2), the J gene TRBJ2-3; no clear D. Germline CDR1 is LGHDT and CDR2 is YNNKEL (reference sequence). This CDR3 is 16 amino acids long. With 3 bases removed from V and 0 bases from J, the gap between germline ends came to 13 bases. The CDR3 region has the DNA TGTGCCAGCAGCCATGGTACGCTTGCTAGCACAGATACGCAGTATTTT. Translating it yields CASSHGTLASTDTQYF.

The chain uses TRBV29-1 and TRBJ2-2, with 10 bases that match TRBD2. The V and J ends lost 6 bases and 3 bases, in that order; junction bases with no gene match: 7. The germline CDR1 and CDR2 sequences are SQVTM and ANQGSEA. The CDR3 has 15 amino acids. CDR3 residues: CSVAPGTSDTGELFF. Here the CDR3 DNA reads TGCAGCGTAGCCCCCGGGACTAGCGACACCGGGGAGCTGTTTTTT.

V gene TRBV5-1 combines with J gene TRBJ1-1; D perhaps matches TRBD1 (6 bases). This CDR3 comprises 14 residues. Germline V gene data show CDR1 as SGHRS and CDR2 as YFSETQ. The ends were cut back, 4 bases at V and 0 bases at J, with 10 bases in the middle. The CDR3 is CASSTDSLNTEAFF. In DNA, the CDR3 is TGCGCCAGCAGCACGGACAGCTTGAACACTGAAGCTTTCTTT.

A single count supports this clone. The J gene is TRBJ2-2, the V gene TRBV5-4, with 10 bases that match TRBD2. This CDR3 spans 15 amino acids. CDR1 SGHNT and CDR2 YYREEE come from the germline V gene (reference sequence). V dropped 4 bases and J dropped 7; count of bases not matched to a gene: 7. The CDR3 is CASSMSGGADGELFF. In nucleotides, the CDR3 is TGTGCCAGCAGCATGAGCGGGGGGGCCGACGGGGAGCTGTTTTTT.